This T cell receptor (beta chain) was captured in a study of blood T cell repertoires in COVID-19. Repertoires were generated with immunoSEQ multiplex PCR, while TCRdb's copy carries only in-frame clones and drops some. The sample shows fewer than 350,000 clones, approximately 84% of them seen only once. This CDR3 comprises 13 residues. After removal of 8 bases from V and 5 bases from J, the junction contained 5 bases not matched to a gene. From germline, CDR1 is SEHNR and CDR2 FQNEAQ (reference sequence). The source material was peripheral blood. This clonotype was obtained from a woman aged 30 to 39 who had recovered from COVID-19. This chain joins TRBV7-9 and TRBJ2-1; TRBD2 aligns across 8 bases. CDR3 sequence (DNA): TGTGCCAGCCAACGGGGGGGCAACAATGAGCAGTTCTTC. Encoded protein: CASQRGGNNEQFF.